The subject of this entry is one TCR beta chain. The data belong to a study of blood T cell repertoires in COVID-19. Background on the study: Material from acute and convalescent COVID-19 was sourced from the United States, Italy and Spain. PBMCs, B-cell-depleted T cells, or T cells provided the cDNA or gDNA that made up the material.

Germline CDR1 and CDR2: SGHAT and FQNNGV. The V end lost 4 bases, the J end lost 1 base, and 11 bases lay between the germline ends. CDR3 size: 14 residues. Authors' methods: The authors estimated nucleated cell counts from reference gene primer amplification. This table comes from immunoSEQ multiplex PCR, and its TCRdb copy is limited to in-frame clones, with some not included. The DNA gave D and trimming, while V, J and clone size come from that table. The sample includes about 160,000 clones, over 60% seen only once; the top ten take around 8.1%. V is TRBV11-2 and J is TRBJ2-7; tentative D call: TRBD2 (5 bases). Material: peripheral blood. This TCR came from a man between 60 and 75 years old with acute or convalescent COVID-19. DNA for the CDR3: TGTGCCAGCAGCTCATTCCGGGATTCCTACGAGCAGTACTTC. It encodes CASSSFRDSYEQYF. Combining the CDR3 with reference TRBV11-2 and TRBJ2-7 gives the whole variable domain EAGVAQSPRYKIIEKRQSVAFWCNPISGHATLYWYQQILGQGPKLLIQFQNNGVVDDSQLPKDRFSAERLKGVDSTLKIQPAKLEDSAVYLCASSSFRDSYEQYFGPGTRLTVT.